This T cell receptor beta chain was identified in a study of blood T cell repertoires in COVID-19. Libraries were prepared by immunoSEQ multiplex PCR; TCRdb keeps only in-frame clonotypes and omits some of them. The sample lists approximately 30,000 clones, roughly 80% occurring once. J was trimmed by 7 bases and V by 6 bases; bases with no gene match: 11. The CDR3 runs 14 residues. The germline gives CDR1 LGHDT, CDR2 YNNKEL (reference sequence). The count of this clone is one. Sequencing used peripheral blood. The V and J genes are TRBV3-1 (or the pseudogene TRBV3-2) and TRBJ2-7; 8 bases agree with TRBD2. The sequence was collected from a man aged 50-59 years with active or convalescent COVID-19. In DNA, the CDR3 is TGTGCCAGCAGAAAAAGCGGGAGACGCGGGGAGCAGTACTTC. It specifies CASRKSGRRGEQYF.